These T cell receptor beta chains were read from a single sample in a study of blood T cells in healthy people across ages. TCRdb analysed the 5' RACE reads with MiXCR anew, one entry per CDR3 protein. Of over 700,000 distinct CDR3 sequences listed, more than 20% are singletons. This sample was shared with a second study, whose subject was T cells of mothers and their children.

Material: blood. Source of these receptors: a boy between 5 and 17 years old in good health. CDR3s include the opening cysteine and the closing phenylalanine or tryptophan. D genes are given only for firm matches. Clone size is shown for a subset of rows, as once, few, many or a class of expanded clone.

size: once; D: .; J: TRBJ2-3; V: TRBV5-1; DNA: TGCGCCAGCAACCAACGGGGTGACACAGATACGCAGTATTTT; CDR3: CASNQRGDTDTQYF
size: .; D: TRBD1; J: TRBJ1-1; V: TRBV29-1; DNA: TGCAGCGTTGCCCGCACGGACAGGGTCTGGCCAACTGAAGCTTTCTTT; CDR3: CSVARTDRVWPTEAFF
size: few; D: TRBD2; J: TRBJ2-1; V: TRBV3-1; DNA: TGTGCCAGCAGCCTACTGATCGGGACTAACGCCTACAATGAGCAGTTCTTC; CDR3: CASSLLIGTNAYNEQFF
size: few; D: .; J: TRBJ2-5; V: TRBV28; DNA: TGTGCCAGCAGATCCGCACAGGGGGGGCAAGAGACCCAGTACTTC; CDR3: CASRSAQGGQETQYF
size: .; D: TRBD1; J: TRBJ2-1; V: TRBV5-5; DNA: TGTGCCAGCAGCTTCGAGGGGGCCCTCTACAATGAGCAGTTCTTC; CDR3: CASSFEGALYNEQFF
size: few; D: TRBD2; J: TRBJ2-1; V: TRBV5-6; DNA: TGTGCCAGCAGCTTATCTCGGGGCGGGGGGGCGATTAAGAATGAGCAGTTCTTC; CDR3: CASSLSRGGGAIKNEQFF
size: .; D: .; J: TRBJ2-7; V: TRBV28; DNA: TGTGCCAGCAGTATCCAGGCCTACGAGCAGTACTTC; CDR3: CASSIQAYEQYF
size: .; D: TRBD1; J: TRBJ2-7; V: TRBV28; DNA: TGTGCCAGCAGACGAGGGACAGGGGGCCTAGACGAGCAGTACTTC; CDR3: CASRRGTGGLDEQYF
size: few; D: TRBD2; J: TRBJ2-3; V: TRBV2; DNA: TGTGCCAGCAGTGAAGCGAGGCTAGCGGGGGATGACACAGATACGCAGTATTTT; CDR3: CASSEARLAGDDTDTQYF
size: .; D: .; J: TRBJ2-5; V: TRBV20-1; DNA: TGCAGTGCTCCCATAGGATACCAAGAGACCCAGTACTTC; CDR3: CSAPIGYQETQYF
size: .; D: .; J: TRBJ2-7; V: TRBV12-3/TRBV12-4; DNA: TGTGCCAGCAGTTACGATATCTCCTACGAGCAGTACTTC; CDR3: CASSYDISYEQYF
size: .; D: .; J: TRBJ2-5; V: TRBV4-1; DNA: TGCGCCAGCAGCCCAGGTAGGGGCTGGCAAGAGACCCAGTACTTC; CDR3: CASSPGRGWQETQYF
size: .; D: TRBD1; J: TRBJ2-4; V: TRBV5-6; DNA: TGTGCCAGCAGCCCGGGACAGGGAAAAGGGAACATTCAGTACTTC; CDR3: CASSPGQGKGNIQYF
size: .; D: .; J: TRBJ2-5; V: TRBV6-1; DNA: TGTGCCAGCAGTGATTTGGGGGGGCAGGAGACCCAGTACTTC; CDR3: CASSDLGGQETQYF
size: .; D: .; J: TRBJ2-7; V: TRBV6-2/TRBV6-3; DNA: TGTGCCAGCAGTAAGACAGTAGCCTACGAGCAGTACTTC; CDR3: CASSKTVAYEQYF
size: .; D: .; J: TRBJ2-7; V: TRBV21-1; DNA: TGTGCCAGCAGGCCCCCGGGACTAGCGGGGGCCTACGAGCAGTACTTC; CDR3: CASRPPGLAGAYEQYF
size: few; D: .; J: TRBJ2-7; V: TRBV12-3/TRBV12-4; DNA: TGTGCCAGCAGTTTCTCATTTACCTACGAGCAGTACTTC; CDR3: CASSFSFTYEQYF
size: .; D: .; J: TRBJ2-2; V: TRBV7-2; DNA: TGTGCCAGCAGCTTAGCCCTTCACACCGGGGAGCTGTTTTTT; CDR3: CASSLALHTGELFF
size: few; D: .; J: TRBJ2-2; V: TRBV9; DNA: TGTGCCAGCAGCGTTGGCCTACCCCGGGGGGAGCTGTTTTTT; CDR3: CASSVGLPRGELFF
size: many; D: TRBD1; J: TRBJ2-7; V: TRBV29-1; DNA: TGCAGCGTTGGCACAGGGGGAAACTACGAGCAGTACTTC; CDR3: CSVGTGGNYEQYF
size: .; D: .; J: TRBJ1-1; V: TRBV20-1; DNA: TGCAGAGTCGCTGAAGCTTTCTTT; CDR3: CRVAEAFF
size: .; D: .; J: TRBJ2-7; V: TRBV28; DNA: TGTGCCAGCAGTTTATTTTGGGGACGTCCGGACAAGAGCTACGAGCAGTACTTC; CDR3: CASSLFWGRPDKSYEQYF
size: .; D: .; J: TRBJ2-7; V: TRBV24-1; DNA: TGTGCCACCAGTGACGACCTAGACTACGAGCAGTACTTC; CDR3: CATSDDLDYEQYF
size: .; D: TRBD1; J: TRBJ1-1; V: TRBV7-9; DNA: TGTGCCAGCAGCTCTCCAATCGGACAGGGGGCCGACACTGAAGCTTTCTTT; CDR3: CASSSPIGQGADTEAFF
size: few; D: TRBD1; J: TRBJ1-1; V: TRBV12-3/TRBV12-4; DNA: TGTGCCAGCAGTTCGACAGGGGGTAGAACTGAAGCTTTCTTT; CDR3: CASSSTGGRTEAFF
size: .; D: .; J: TRBJ2-3; V: TRBV24-1; DNA: TGTGCCACAAGCACCTCAGGGGTTAGGGTCGTAGATACGCAGTATTTT; CDR3: CATSTSGVRVVDTQYF
size: .; D: .; J: TRBJ2-1; V: TRBV5-5; DNA: TGTGCCAGCAGCTTGGGACTCCCCCCGTTGTACAATGAGCAGTTCTTC; CDR3: CASSLGLPPLYNEQFF
size: .; D: .; J: TRBJ2-1; V: TRBV20-1; DNA: TGCAGTGCCCCGGATGGATACAATGAGCAGTTCTTC; CDR3: CSAPDGYNEQFF
size: .; D: .; J: TRBJ2-5; V: TRBV7-9; DNA: TGTGCCAGCAGCTTAGGAGCTAATATGGTAACGGGAGAGACCCAGTACTTC; CDR3: CASSLGANMVTGETQYF
size: few; D: .; J: TRBJ1-1; V: TRBV5-1; DNA: TGCGCCAGCAGCTTGGAGCAAGGAAGGACTGAAGCTTTCTTT; CDR3: CASSLEQGRTEAFF
size: .; D: .; J: TRBJ2-2; V: TRBV11-1; DNA: TGTGCCAGCAGCCAAAGGGTCGGGGAGCTGTTTTTT; CDR3: CASSQRVGELFF
size: .; D: .; J: TRBJ2-2; V: TRBV3-1; DNA: TGTGCCAGCAGCCAGACGGGACTCACGCTGGTCGGGGAGCTGTTTTTT; CDR3: CASSQTGLTLVGELFF
size: .; D: .; J: TRBJ2-5; V: TRBV24-1; DNA: TGTGCCACCAGTGATTCCTGGGGGATAGTTGAGACCCAGTACTTC; CDR3: CATSDSWGIVETQYF
size: .; D: .; J: TRBJ2-2; V: TRBV4-3; DNA: TGCGCCAGCAGCCAAGACCTCGTCAGGGGGGTCGGCGGGGAGCTGTTTTTT; CDR3: CASSQDLVRGVGGELFF
size: .; D: TRBD1; J: TRBJ1-3; V: TRBV6-6; DNA: TGTGCCAGCAGCCCAGGGGGGATCAGTGGAAACACCATATATTTT; CDR3: CASSPGGISGNTIYF
size: few; D: TRBD2; J: TRBJ2-1; V: TRBV4-3; DNA: TGCGCCAGCAGCCAAGATCGGTTAGCGGGGTCTCGGGATGAGCAGTTCTTC; CDR3: CASSQDRLAGSRDEQFF
size: .; D: .; J: TRBJ2-1; V: TRBV28; DNA: TGTGCCAGCAGTGTTGTGAGCCCCCTGGATGAGCAGTTCTTC; CDR3: CASSVVSPLDEQFF
size: .; D: .; J: TRBJ2-7; V: TRBV7-9; DNA: TGTGCCAGCAGCCCCTTCGTTGGTAGTACCTACGAGCAGTACTTC; CDR3: CASSPFVGSTYEQYF
size: .; D: .; J: TRBJ2-5; V: TRBV6-6; DNA: TGTGCCAGCCGGCTAGAGGGCTCACAAGAGACCCAGTACTTC; CDR3: CASRLEGSQETQYF
size: few; D: TRBD2; J: TRBJ2-3; V: TRBV2; DNA: TGTGCCAGCAGTGAAGCTTGGGAACTAGCGGGCACAGATACGCAGTATTTT; CDR3: CASSEAWELAGTDTQYF
size: .; D: .; J: TRBJ2-5; V: TRBV5-5; DNA: TGTGCCGTCACCGGGGGCAGTGAAATAGAGACCCAGTACTTC; CDR3: CAVTGGSEIETQYF
size: once; D: TRBD1; J: TRBJ1-5; V: TRBV20-1; DNA: TGCAGTGCTAGAGTTCCTTGGACAGGGGAAAATCAGCCCCAGCATTTT; CDR3: CSARVPWTGENQPQHF
size: few; D: .; J: TRBJ2-3; V: TRBV27; DNA: TGTGCCAGCAGTTTTTCTGTGGGCACAGATACGCAGTATTTT; CDR3: CASSFSVGTDTQYF
size: .; D: TRBD1; J: TRBJ2-5; V: TRBV13; DNA: TGTGCCAGCAGCACCCGGGACAGGCATCCCACCAAGACCCAGTACTTC; CDR3: CASSTRDRHPTKTQYF
size: few; D: TRBD2; J: TRBJ2-7; V: TRBV28; DNA: TGTGCCAGCAGTTTGGGGAGGGACCCTAGGGAGCAGTACTTC; CDR3: CASSLGRDPREQYF
size: .; D: .; J: TRBJ2-3; V: TRBV12-5; DNA: TGTGCTAGTGGTTCTCTGGAGGGATTTCCTAGCACAGATACGCAGTATTTT; CDR3: CASGSLEGFPSTDTQYF
size: .; D: TRBD1; J: TRBJ2-7; V: TRBV12-3/TRBV12-4; DNA: TGTGCCAGCGGTTCCCGGACAGGTTACCAGCAGTACTTC; CDR3: CASGSRTGYQQYF
size: .; D: .; J: TRBJ1-1; V: TRBV7-2; DNA: TGTGCCAGCAGCGACAAGTGGGGGACGAACACTGAAGCTTTCTTT; CDR3: CASSDKWGTNTEAFF
size: few; D: .; J: TRBJ1-6; V: TRBV6-1; DNA: TGTGCCAGCAGTGAATTCCTGGGGAGCTCCTATAATTCACCCCTCCACTTT; CDR3: CASSEFLGSSYNSPLHF
size: .; D: TRBD2; J: TRBJ2-1; V: TRBV6-5; DNA: TGTGCCAGCAGTTACGCTGGGACTACTAACAATGAGCAGTTCTTC; CDR3: CASSYAGTTNNEQFF
size: few; D: .; J: TRBJ2-5; V: TRBV10-1; DNA: TGCGCCAGCTCCGGGACCCCCGTGGGGTTAGAGACCCAGTACTTC; CDR3: CASSGTPVGLETQYF
size: .; D: TRBD2; J: TRBJ2-4; V: TRBV7-2; DNA: TGTGCCAGCAGCCTTGGGACTAGCGGGATGCGAAACATTCAGTACTTC; CDR3: CASSLGTSGMRNIQYF